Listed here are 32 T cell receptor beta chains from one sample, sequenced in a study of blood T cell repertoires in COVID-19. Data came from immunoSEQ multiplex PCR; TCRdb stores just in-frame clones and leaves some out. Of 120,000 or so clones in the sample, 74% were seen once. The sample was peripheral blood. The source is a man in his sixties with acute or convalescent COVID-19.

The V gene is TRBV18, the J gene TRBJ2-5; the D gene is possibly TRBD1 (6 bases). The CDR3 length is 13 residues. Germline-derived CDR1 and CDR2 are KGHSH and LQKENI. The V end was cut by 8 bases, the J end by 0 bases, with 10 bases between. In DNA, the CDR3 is TGTGCCAGCAGCCGGGACAACCAAGAGACCCAGTACTTC. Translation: CASSRDNQETQYF.

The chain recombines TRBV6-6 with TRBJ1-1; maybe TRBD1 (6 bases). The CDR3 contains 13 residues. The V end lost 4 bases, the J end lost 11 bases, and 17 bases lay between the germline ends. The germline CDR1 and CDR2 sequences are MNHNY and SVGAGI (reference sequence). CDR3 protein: CASSLQGFVPAFF. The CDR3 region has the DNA TGTGCCAGCAGTTTACAGGGCTTCGTCCCGGCTTTCTTT.

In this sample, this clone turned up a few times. CDR3: CASTPRNPGAGGEDTQYF. CDR3 sequence (DNA): TGTGCCAGCACCCCCAGGAACCCCGGGGCGGGGGGTGAGGATACGCAGTATTTT. The gene calls are TRBV7-3 and TRBJ2-3, with 8 bases identical to TRBD2. The ends lost 7 bases at V and 6 bases at J; junction bases unmatched: 21. CDR3 length: 18 residues. Germline values: CDR1 SGHTA, CDR2 FQGTGA.

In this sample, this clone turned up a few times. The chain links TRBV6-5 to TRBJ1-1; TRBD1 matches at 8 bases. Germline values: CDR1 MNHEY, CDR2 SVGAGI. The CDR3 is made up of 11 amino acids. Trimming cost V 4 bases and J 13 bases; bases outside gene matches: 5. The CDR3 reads CASSSTGGVFF. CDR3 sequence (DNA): TGTGCCAGCAGTTCCACAGGGGGGGTTTTCTTT.

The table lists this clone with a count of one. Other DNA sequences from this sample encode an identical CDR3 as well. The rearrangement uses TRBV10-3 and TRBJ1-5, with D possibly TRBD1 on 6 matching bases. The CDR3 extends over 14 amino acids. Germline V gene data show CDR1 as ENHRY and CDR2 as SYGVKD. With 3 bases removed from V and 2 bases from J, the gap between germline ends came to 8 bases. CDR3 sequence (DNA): TGTGCCATCAGTGAAGGGGGAGGCAATCAGCCCCAGCATTTT. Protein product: CAISEGGGNQPQHF.

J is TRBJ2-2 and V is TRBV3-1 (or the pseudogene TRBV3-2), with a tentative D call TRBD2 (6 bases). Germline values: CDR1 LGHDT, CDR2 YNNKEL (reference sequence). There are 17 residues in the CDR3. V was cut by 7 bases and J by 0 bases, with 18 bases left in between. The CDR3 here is CASTTLISGTNTGELFF. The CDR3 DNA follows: TGTGCCAGCACCACACTCATTAGCGGCACGAACACCGGGGAGCTGTTTTTT.

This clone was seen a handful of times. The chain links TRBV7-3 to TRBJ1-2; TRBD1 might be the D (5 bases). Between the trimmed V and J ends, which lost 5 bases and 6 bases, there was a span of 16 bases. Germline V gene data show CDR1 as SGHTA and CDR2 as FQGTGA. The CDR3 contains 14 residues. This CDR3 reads CASSQNLQGDGYTF. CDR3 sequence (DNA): TGTGCCAGCAGCCAAAATCTCCAGGGTGATGGCTACACCTTC.

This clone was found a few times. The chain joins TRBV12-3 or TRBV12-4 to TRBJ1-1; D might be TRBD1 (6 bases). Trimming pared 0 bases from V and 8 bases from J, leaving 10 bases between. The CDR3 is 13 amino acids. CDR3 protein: CASSLARGGEAFF. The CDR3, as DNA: TGTGCCAGCAGTTTAGCGCGGGGGGGCGAAGCTTTCTTT.

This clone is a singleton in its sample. This chain's CDR3 is CASSPGTGGTFF. The CDR3 DNA follows: TGTGCCAGCAGTCCGGGGACAGGGGGCACTTTCTTT. The chain employs TRBV12-3 or TRBV12-4 and TRBJ1-1, with 12 bases that match TRBD1. The CDR3 is made up of 12 amino acids. V was pared by 5 bases and J by 12 bases, with 4 bases of the junction left unmatched.

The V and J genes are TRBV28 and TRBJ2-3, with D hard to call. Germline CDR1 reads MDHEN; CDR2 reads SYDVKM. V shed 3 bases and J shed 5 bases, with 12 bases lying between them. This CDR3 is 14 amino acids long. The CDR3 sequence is CASSFRPTGDTQYF. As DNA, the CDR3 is TGTGCCAGCAGTTTTAGACCCACGGGAGATACGCAGTATTTT.

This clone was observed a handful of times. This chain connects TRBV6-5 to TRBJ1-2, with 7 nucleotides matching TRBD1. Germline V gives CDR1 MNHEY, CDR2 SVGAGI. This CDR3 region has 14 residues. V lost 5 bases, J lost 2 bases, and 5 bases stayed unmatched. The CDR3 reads CASSTQQGNYGYTF. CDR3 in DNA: TGTGCCAGCAGTACCCAACAGGGGAACTATGGCTACACCTTC.

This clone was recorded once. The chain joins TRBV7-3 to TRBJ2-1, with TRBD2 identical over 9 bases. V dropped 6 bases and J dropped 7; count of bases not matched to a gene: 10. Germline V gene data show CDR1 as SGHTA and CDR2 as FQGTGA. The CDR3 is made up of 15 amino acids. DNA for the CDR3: TGTGCCAGCAGTATTCTCGCGGGAGGGGGGAATGAGCAGTTCTTC. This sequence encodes CASSILAGGGNEQFF.

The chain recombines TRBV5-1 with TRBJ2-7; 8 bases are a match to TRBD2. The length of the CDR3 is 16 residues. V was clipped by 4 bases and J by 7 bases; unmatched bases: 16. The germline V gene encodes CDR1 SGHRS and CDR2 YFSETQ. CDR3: CASSVNLAGFREEQYF. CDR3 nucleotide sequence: TGCGCCAGCAGCGTAAACCTAGCGGGCTTTAGGGAGGAGCAGTACTTC.

CDR3 DNA: TGTGCCAGCAGATTCGAATGGACATCCTCCTACGAGCAGTACTTC. Amino acid sequence: CASRFEWTSSYEQYF. The chain combines TRBV5-6 with TRBJ2-7, with D possibly TRBD1 on 5 matching bases. The ends were cut back, 5 bases at V and 0 bases at J, with 15 bases in the middle. Germline CDR1 is SGHDT and CDR2 is YYEEEE. This CDR3 is built from 15 residues.

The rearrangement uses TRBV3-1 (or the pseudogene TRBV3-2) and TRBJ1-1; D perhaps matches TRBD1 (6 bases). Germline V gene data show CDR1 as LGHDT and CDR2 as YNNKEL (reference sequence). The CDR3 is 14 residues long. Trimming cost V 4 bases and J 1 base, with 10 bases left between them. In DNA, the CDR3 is TGTGCCAGCAGCCCAGGGGATGCGAACACTGAAGCTTTCTTT. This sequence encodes CASSPGDANTEAFF.

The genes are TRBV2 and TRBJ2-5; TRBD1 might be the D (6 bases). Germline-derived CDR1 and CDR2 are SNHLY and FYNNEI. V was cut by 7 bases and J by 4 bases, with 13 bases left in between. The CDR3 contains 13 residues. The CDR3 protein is CASMAVRGETQYF. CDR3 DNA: TGTGCCAGCATGGCGGTCAGGGGAGAGACCCAGTACTTC.

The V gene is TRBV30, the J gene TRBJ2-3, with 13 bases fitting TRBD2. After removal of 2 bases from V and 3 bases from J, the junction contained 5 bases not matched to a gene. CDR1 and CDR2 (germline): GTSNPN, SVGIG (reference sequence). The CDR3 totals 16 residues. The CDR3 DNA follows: TGTGCCTGGAGTCAAGGACTAGCGGGGGTTACAGATACGCAGTATTTT. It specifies CAWSQGLAGVTDTQYF. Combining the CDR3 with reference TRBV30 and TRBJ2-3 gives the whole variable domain SQTIHQWPATLVQPVGSPLSLECTVEGTSNPNLYWYRQAAGRGLQLLFYSVGIGQISSEVPQNLSASRPQDRQFILSSKKLLLSDSGFYLCAWSQGLAGVTDTQYFGPGTRLTVL.

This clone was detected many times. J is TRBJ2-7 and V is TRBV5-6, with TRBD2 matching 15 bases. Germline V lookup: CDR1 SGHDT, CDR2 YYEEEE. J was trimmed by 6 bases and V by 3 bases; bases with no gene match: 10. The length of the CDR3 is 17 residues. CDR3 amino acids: CASSSGLAGGQSREQYF. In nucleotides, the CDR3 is TGTGCCAGCAGCTCCGGACTAGCGGGAGGGCAATCGCGCGAGCAGTACTTC.

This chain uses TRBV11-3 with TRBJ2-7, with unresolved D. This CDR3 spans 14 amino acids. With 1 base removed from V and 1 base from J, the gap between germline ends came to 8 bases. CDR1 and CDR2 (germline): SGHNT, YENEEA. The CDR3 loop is CASSLGYSSYEQYF. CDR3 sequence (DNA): TGTGCCAGCAGCTTAGGTTACAGTTCCTACGAGCAGTACTTC. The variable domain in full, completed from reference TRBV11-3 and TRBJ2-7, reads EAGVVQSPRYKIIEKKQPVAFWCNPISGHNTLYWYLQNLGQGPELLIRYENEEAVDDSQLPKDRFSAERLKGVDSTLKIQPAELGDSAVYLCASSLGYSSYEQYFGPGTRLTVT.

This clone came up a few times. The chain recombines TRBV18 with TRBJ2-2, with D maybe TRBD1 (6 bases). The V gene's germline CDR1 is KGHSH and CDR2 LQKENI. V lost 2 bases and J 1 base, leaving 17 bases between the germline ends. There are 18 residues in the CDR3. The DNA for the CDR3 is TGTGCCAGCTCACCAATATTGTCTTCGACAGGGAACACCGGGGAGCTGTTTTTT. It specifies CASSPILSSTGNTGELFF.

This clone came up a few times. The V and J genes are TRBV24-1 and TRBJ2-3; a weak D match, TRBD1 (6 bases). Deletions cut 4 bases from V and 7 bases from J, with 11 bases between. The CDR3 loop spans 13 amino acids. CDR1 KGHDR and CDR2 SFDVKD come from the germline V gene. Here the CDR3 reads CATSDGTYNTQYF. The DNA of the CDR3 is TGTGCCACCAGTGACGGGACATACAATACGCAGTATTTT.

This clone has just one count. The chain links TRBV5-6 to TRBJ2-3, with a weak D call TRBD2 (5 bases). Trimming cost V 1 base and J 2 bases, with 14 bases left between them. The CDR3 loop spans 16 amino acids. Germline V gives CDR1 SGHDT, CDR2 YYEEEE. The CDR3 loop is CASSLKGRGYTDTQYF. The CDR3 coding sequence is TGTGCCAGCAGCTTGAAAGGACGGGGATACACAGATACGCAGTATTTT.

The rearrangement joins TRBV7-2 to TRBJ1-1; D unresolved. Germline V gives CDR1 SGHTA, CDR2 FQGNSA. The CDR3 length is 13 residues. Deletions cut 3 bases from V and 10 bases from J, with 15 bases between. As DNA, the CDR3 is TGTGCCAGCAGCTTGGCTTGGGAGGGAACAGCTTTCTTT. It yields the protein CASSLAWEGTAFF.

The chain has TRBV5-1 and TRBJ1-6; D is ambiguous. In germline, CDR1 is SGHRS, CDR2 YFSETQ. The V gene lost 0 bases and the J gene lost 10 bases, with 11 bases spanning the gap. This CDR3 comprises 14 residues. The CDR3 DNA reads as TGCGCCAGCAGCTTGGTCGGGGATCACTCACCCCTCCACTTT. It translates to CASSLVGDHSPLHF.

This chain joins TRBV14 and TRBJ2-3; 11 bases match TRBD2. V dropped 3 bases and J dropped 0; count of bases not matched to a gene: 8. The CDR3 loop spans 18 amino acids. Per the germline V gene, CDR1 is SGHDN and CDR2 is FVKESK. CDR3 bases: TGTGCCAGCAGCCAGGGGACTAGCGGCGTTTATAGCACAGATACGCAGTATTTT. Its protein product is CASSQGTSGVYSTDTQYF.

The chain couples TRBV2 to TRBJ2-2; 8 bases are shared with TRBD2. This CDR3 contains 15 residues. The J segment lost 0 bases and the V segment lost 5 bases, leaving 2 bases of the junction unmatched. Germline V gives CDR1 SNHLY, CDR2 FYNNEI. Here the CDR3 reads CASSLTSANTGELFF. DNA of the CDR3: TGTGCCAGCAGTCTGACTAGCGCGAACACCGGGGAGCTGTTTTTT.

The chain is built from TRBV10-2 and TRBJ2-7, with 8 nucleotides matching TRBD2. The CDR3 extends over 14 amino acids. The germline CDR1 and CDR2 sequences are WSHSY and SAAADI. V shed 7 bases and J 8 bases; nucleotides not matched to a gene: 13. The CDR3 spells CASTPQGLGDQQYF. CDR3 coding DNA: TGCGCCAGCACCCCGCAGGGACTAGGGGATCAGCAGTACTTC.

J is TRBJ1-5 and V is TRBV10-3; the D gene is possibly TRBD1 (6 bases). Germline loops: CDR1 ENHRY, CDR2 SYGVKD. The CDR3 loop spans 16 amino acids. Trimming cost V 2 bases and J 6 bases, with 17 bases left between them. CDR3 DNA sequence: TGTGCCATCAGTGAGCTGAACAGGGAAACGCTTCAGCCCCAGCATTTT. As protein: CAISELNRETLQPQHF.

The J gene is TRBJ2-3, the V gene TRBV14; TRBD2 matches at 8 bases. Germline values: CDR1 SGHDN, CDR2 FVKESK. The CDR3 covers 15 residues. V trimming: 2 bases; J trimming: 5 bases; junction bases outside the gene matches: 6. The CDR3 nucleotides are TGTGCCAGCAGCCAAACTAGCGGTGTAGGAGATACGCAGTATTTT. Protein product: CASSQTSGVGDTQYF. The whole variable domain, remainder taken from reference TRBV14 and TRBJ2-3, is EAGVTQFPSHSVIEKGQTVTLRCDPISGHDNLYWYRRVMGKEIKFLLHFVKESKQDESGMPNNRFLAERTGGTYSTLKVQPAELEDSGVYFCASSQTSGVGDTQYFGPGTRLTVL.

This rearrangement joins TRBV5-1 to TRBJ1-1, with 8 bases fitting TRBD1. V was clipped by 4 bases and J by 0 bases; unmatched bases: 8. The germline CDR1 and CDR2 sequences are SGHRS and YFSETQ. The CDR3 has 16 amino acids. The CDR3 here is CASSRGQGGMNTEAFF. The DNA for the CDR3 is TGCGCCAGCAGCCGCGGACAGGGAGGAATGAACACTGAAGCTTTCTTT.

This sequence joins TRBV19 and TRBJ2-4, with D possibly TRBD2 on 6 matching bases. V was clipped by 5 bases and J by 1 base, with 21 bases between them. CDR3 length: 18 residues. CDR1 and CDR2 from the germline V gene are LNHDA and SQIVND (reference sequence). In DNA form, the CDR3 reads TGTGCCAGTAGTGTGGAGGGACTCCTTTCTGGGGCCAAAAACATTCAGTACTTC. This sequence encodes CASSVEGLLSGAKNIQYF.

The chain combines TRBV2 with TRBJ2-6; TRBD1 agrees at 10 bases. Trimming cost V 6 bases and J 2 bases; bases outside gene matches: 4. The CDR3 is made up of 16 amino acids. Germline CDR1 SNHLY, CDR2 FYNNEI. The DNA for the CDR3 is TGTGCCAGCAGGGGACAGGGGTTGACTGGGGCCAACGTCCTGACTTTC. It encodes CASRGQGLTGANVLTF.